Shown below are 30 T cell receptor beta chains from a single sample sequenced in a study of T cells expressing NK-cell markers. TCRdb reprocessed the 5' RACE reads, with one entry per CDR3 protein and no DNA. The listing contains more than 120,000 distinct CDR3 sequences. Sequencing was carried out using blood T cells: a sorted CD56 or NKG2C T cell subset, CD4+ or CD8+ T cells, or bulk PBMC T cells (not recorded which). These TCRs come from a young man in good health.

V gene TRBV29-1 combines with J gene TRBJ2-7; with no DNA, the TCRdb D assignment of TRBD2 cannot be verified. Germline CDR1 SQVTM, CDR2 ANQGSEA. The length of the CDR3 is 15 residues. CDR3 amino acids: CSVEVRTSGYYEQYF.

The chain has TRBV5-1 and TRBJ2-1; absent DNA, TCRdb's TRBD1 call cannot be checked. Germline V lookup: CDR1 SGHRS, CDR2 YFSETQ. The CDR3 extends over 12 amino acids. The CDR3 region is CASSLGQLEQFF. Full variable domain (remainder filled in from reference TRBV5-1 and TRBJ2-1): KAGVTQTPRYLIKTRGQQVTLSCSPISGHRSVSWYQQTPGQGLQFLFEYFSETQRNKGNFPGRFSGRQFSNSRSEMNVSTLELGDSALYLCASSLGQLEQFFGPGTRLTVL.

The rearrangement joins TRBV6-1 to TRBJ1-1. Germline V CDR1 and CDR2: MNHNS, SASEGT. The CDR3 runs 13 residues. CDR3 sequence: CASSEGGWAEAFF.

The CDR3 spells CASSFSIGSEQFF. The V and J genes are TRBV28 and TRBJ2-1. CDR1 and CDR2 (germline): MDHEN, SYDVKM. This CDR3 has 13 residues.

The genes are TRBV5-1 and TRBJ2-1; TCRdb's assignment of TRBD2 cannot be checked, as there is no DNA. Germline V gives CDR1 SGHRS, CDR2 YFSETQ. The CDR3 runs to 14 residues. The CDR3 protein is CASSGSGGYNEQFF.

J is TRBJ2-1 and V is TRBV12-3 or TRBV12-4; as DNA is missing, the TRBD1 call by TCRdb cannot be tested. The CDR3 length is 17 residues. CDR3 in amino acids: CASSAVGAQNSYNEQFF.

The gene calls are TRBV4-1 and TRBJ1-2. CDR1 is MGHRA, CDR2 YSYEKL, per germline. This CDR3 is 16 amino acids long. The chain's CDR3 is CASSQAEATSFYGYTF.

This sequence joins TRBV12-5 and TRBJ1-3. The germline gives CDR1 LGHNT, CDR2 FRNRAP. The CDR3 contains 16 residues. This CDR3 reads CASGLVQGGVGNTIYF.

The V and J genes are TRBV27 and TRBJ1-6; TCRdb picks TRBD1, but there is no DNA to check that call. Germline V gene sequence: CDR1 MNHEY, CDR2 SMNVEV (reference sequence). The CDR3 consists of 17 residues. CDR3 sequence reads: CASSSVQTGEHGSPLHF.

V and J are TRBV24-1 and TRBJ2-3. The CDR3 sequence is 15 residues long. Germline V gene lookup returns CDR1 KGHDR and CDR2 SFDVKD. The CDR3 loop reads CATSTLDVGTDTQYF.

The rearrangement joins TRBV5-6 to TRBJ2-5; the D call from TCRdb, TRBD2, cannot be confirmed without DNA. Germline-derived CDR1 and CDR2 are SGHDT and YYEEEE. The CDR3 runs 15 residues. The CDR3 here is CASSYPRDFQETQYF.

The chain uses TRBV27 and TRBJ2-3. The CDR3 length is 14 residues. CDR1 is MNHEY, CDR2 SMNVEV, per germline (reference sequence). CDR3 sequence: CASSLTGYPDTQYF.

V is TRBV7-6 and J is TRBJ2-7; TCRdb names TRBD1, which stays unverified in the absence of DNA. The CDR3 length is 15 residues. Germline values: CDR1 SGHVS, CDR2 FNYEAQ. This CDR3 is CASRRGTGSSYEQYF.

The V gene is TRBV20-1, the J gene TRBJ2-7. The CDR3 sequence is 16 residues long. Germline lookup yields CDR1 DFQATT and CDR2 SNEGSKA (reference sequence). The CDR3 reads CSARDKIFGVTYEQYF.

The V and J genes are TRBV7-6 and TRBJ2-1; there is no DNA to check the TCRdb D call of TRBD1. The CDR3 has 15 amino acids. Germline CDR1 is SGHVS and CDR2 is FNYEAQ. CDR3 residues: CASSLALTGHNEQFF.

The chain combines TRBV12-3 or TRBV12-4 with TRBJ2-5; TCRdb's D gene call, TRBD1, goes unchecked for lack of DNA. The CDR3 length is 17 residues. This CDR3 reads CASSFSLGRRGQETQYF.

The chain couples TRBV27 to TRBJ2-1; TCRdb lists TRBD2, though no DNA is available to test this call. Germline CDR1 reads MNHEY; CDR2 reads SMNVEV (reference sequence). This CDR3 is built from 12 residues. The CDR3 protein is CASSSADNEQFF.

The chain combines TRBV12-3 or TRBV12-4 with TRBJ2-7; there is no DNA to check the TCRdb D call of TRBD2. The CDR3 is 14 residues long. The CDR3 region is CASSRGLDNYEQYF.

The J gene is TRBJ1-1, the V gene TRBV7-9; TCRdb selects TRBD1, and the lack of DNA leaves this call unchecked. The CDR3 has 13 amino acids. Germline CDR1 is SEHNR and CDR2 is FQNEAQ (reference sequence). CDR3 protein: CASSDTGETEAFF. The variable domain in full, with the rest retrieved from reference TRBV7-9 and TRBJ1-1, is DTGVSQNPRHKITKRGQNVTFRCDPISEHNRLYWYRQTLGQGPEFLTYFQNEAQLEKSRLLSDRFSAERPKGSFSTLEIQRTEQGDSAMYLCASSDTGETEAFFGQGTRLTVV.

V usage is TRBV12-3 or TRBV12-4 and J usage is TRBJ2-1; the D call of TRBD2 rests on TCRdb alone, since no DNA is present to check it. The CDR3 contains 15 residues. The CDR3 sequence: CASSPSAGGFLEQFF.

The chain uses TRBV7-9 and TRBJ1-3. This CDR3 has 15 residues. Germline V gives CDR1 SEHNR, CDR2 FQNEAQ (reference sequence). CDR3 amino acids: CASSLGGTSGNTIYF.

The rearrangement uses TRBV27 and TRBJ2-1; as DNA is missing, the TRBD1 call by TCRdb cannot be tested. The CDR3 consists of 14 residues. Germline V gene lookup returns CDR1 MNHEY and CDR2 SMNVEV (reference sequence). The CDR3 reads CASSSLPRVHEQFF.

The CDR3 protein is CASSPDGLAAYNEQFF. The rearrangement joins TRBV25-1 to TRBJ2-1; TCRdb's assignment of TRBD2 cannot be checked, as there is no DNA. Germline CDR1 reads MGHDK; CDR2 reads SYGVNS. The CDR3 consists of 16 residues.

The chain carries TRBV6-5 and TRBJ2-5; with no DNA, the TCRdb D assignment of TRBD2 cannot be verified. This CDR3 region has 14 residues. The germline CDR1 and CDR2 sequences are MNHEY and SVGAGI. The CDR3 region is CASSYGPVLETQYF.

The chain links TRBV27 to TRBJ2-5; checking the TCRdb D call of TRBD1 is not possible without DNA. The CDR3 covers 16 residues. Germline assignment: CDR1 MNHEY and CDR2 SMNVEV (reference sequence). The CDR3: CASKQGGTSLQETQYF.

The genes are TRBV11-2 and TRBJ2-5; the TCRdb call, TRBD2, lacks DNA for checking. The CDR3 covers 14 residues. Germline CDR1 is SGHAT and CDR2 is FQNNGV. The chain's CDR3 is CASSLAGWRETQYF.

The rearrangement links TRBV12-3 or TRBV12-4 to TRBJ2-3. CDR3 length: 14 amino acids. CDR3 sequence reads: CASSFLGSGDTQYF.

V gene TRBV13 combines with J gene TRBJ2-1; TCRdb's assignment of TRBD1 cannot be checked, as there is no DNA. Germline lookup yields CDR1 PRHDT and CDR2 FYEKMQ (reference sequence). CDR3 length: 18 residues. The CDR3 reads CASSLASPEKPMYNEQFF. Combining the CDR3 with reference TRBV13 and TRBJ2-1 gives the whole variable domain AAGVIQSPRHLIKEKRETATLKCYPIPRHDTVYWYQQGPGQDPQFLISFYEKMQSDKGSIPDRFSAQQFSDYHSELNMSSLELGDSALYFCASSLASPEKPMYNEQFFGPGTRLTVL.

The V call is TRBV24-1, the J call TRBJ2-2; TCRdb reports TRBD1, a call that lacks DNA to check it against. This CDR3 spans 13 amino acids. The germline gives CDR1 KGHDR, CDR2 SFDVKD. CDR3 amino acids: CAATGSNTGELFF.

CDR3 sequence: CSATGTSETLREQYF. V gene TRBV20-1 combines with J gene TRBJ2-7; TCRdb proposes TRBD1, but this gene call is untestable without DNA. CDR3 length: 15 residues. Germline CDR1 DFQATT, CDR2 SNEGSKA (reference sequence).